This T cell receptor beta chain comes out of a study of beta chain features in type 1 diabetes. Study context: Cell yields, gender and age were comparable in patients and healthy donors. Regarding the study as a whole: TCRB CDR3s from Type 1 diabetes patients were moderately but significantly shorter in all four CD4+ subsets.

Turning to this clone: No antigen is known for it. Other DNA sequences from this sample encode an identical CDR3 as well.

CDR3 length: 13 residues. Germline CDR1 and CDR2: GTSNPN and SVGIG (reference sequence). The V gene lost 3 bases and the J gene lost 4 bases, with 7 bases spanning the gap. Staining for CD45RO/CCR7/CD25/CD127/CD95/CD27 allowed sorting of CD4+ naive, central memory, regulatory and stem cell-like memory cells. Every bit of the isolated RNA underwent reverse transcription, so sequencing read expressed TCRB transcripts. The protocol was immunoSEQ multiplex PCR, while the TCRdb copy is restricted to in-frame clones and leaves out a portion. The sample comprises under 400,000 clones, roughly 21% of which are singletons, and 0.044% rests with the top ten.

The sequence came from a woman aged 18 to 35 in good health. The sequenced sample was naive CD4+ T cells from blood. The chain links TRBV30 to TRBJ2-6; no clear D. The CDR3 DNA is TGTGCCTGGAGAGCATCCGGGGCCAACGTCCTGACTTTC. Protein: CAWRASGANVLTF. The entire variable domain, with the rest obtained from reference TRBV30 and TRBJ2-6, is as follows: SQTIHQWPATLVQPVGSPLSLECTVEGTSNPNLYWYRQAAGRGLQLLFYSVGIGQISSEVPQNLSASRPQDRQFILSSKKLLLSDSGFYLCAWRASGANVLTFGAGSRLTVL.